This T cell receptor beta chain appears in the sequencing data of a study of radiation and T cells in renal cell carcinoma. Sequencing was performed with immunoSEQ multiplex PCR; in TCRdb, only in-frame clones are kept and a portion is missing. The sample has about 64,000 clones, 65% to 80% seen once. Germline V gene data show CDR1 as SQVTM and CDR2 as ANQGSEA. CDR3 length equals 15 residues. V lost 4 bases and J lost 2, with 15 bases in between. Time point specified: blood 4 weeks post-SBRT, at nephrectomy. Regarding treatment: 15 Gy SBRT to primary tumor, nephrectomy 4 weeks later. After SBRT, blood was collected at 2 and 4 weeks, plus baseline.

This rearrangement joins TRBV29-1 to TRBJ2-4; D gene ambiguous. The input for sequencing was blood, taken from a patient whose treatment included radiotherapy and nephrectomy. The TCR sequence derives from a man aged 55 to 69 with renal cell carcinoma. In nucleotides, the CDR3 is TGCAGCGTTGGGGCCGGCGGTTTCCCCAAAAACATTCAGTACTTC. It is translated as CSVGAGGFPKNIQYF.